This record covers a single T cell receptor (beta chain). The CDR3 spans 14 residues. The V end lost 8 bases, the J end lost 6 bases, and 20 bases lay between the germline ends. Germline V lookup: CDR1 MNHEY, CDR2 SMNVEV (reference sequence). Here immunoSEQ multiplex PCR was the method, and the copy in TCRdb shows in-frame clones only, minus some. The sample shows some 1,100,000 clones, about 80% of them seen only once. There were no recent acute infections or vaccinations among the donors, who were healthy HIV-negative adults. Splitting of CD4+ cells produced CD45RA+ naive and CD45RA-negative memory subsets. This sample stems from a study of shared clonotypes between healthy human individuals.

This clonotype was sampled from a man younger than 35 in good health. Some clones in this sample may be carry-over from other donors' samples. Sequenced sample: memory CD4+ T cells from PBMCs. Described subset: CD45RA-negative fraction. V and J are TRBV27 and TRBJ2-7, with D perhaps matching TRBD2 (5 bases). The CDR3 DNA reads TGTGCCAGCCGACTGGACTCGAACGTGGGCGAGCAGTACTTC. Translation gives CASRLDSNVGEQYF.